A single sample is the source of the 32 T cell receptor beta chains below, sequenced in a study of memory CD4+ T cells and cytomegalovirus serostatus. The protocol was immunoSEQ multiplex PCR, while the TCRdb copy is restricted to in-frame clones and leaves out a portion. The profile shows 50,000 or so clones, over 70% of them singletons. The sort gate was single viable CD3+CD4+CD8-CD45RO+ cells for memory CD4+ T cells. The sample taken for sequencing was memory CD4+ T cells from blood. The receptors originated from an adult in good health and CMV-seropositive.

The rearrangement links TRBV27 to TRBJ2-3; maybe TRBD2 (7 bases). Germline CDR1 MNHEY, CDR2 SMNVEV (reference sequence). This CDR3 contains 12 residues. The ends were cut back, 7 bases at V and 5 bases at J, with 10 bases in the middle. The DNA for the CDR3 is TGTGCCAGCACGGGGGGCCGAGATACGCAGTATTTT. This codes for CASTGGRDTQYF.

The rearrangement uses TRBV9 and TRBJ1-1; TRBD1 aligns across 8 bases. This CDR3 is 15 amino acids long. Trimming took 3 bases from V and 0 from J; bases not matched to a gene: 4. Germline CDR1 reads SGDLS; CDR2 reads YYNGEE. The CDR3 bases are TGTGCCAGCAGCGCGACGACAGGGGTGAACACTGAAGCTTTCTTT. Its protein is CASSATTGVNTEAFF.

The V and J genes are TRBV5-5 and TRBJ2-7; perhaps TRBD1 as D (6 bases). V was cut by 3 bases and J by 7 bases, with 11 bases left in between. In germline, CDR1 is SGHKS, CDR2 YYEKEE (reference sequence). The CDR3 is made up of 12 amino acids. Written as DNA, the CDR3 is TGTGCCAGCAGCTATCAGGGGCAGGAGCAGTACTTC. Residues: CASSYQGQEQYF.

V usage is TRBV4-1 and J usage is TRBJ2-7, with TRBD2 identical over 10 bases. This CDR3 comprises 18 residues. The J segment lost 3 bases and the V segment lost 1 base, leaving 12 bases of the junction unmatched. Germline V lookup: CDR1 MGHRA, CDR2 YSYEKL. CDR3 coding DNA: TGCGCCAGCAGCCAAGCAAGCAGCGGGAGGGCTGGTATCTACGAGCAGTACTTC. Translated: CASSQASSGRAGIYEQYF.

This chain connects TRBV28 to TRBJ1-3; D gene unclear. Germline CDR1 MDHEN, CDR2 SYDVKM. The CDR3 has 14 residues. The V and J ends lost 3 bases and 0 bases respectively, with 6 bases between them. The DNA for the CDR3 is TGTGCCAGCAGTTTCGGGCTCTCTGGAAACACCATATATTTT. Translated, it gives CASSFGLSGNTIYF.

V is TRBV10-2 and J is TRBJ2-5; possibly TRBD1 for D (6 bases). V lost 7 bases and J lost 3, with 18 bases in between. This CDR3 is built from 15 residues. CDR1 and CDR2 from the germline V gene are WSHSY and SAAADI. This chain's CDR3 is CASKRSLGGEETQYF. The CDR3 bases are TGCGCCAGCAAGCGGTCCCTAGGGGGTGAAGAGACCCAGTACTTC.

The chain uses TRBV6-5 and TRBJ1-2, with D possibly being TRBD1 (5 bases). Trimming pared 5 bases from V and 3 bases from J, leaving 13 bases between. The CDR3 loop spans 14 amino acids. Germline CDR1 is MNHEY and CDR2 is SVGAGI. The CDR3: CASSRGGTYYGYTF. CDR3 nucleotides: TGTGCCAGCAGTCGGGGGGGGACGTACTATGGCTACACCTTC.

This sequence joins TRBV10-3 and TRBJ1-1; D uncertain. The germline V gene encodes CDR1 ENHRY and CDR2 SYGVKD. Trimming stripped 0 bases from V and 3 bases from J, with 17 bases between. The length of the CDR3 is 17 residues. CDR3 DNA sequence: TGTGCCATCAGTGAGTCGGAGCTCGACCTTCCTTACACTGAAGCTTTCTTT. Protein product: CAISESELDLPYTEAFF.

The chain is built from TRBV5-1 and TRBJ1-1; D not certain. CDR3 length equals 14 residues. The germline V gene has CDR1 SGHRS and CDR2 YFSETQ. The ends were cut back, 2 bases at V and 1 base at J, with 9 bases in the middle. The CDR3 sequence is CASSLVSENTEAFF. The CDR3 DNA is TGCGCCAGCAGCTTAGTTTCAGAGAACACTGAAGCTTTCTTT. The variable domain in full, completed from reference TRBV5-1 and TRBJ1-1, reads KAGVTQTPRYLIKTRGQQVTLSCSPISGHRSVSWYQQTPGQGLQFLFEYFSETQRNKGNFPGRFSGRQFSNSRSEMNVSTLELGDSALYLCASSLVSENTEAFFGQGTRLTVV.

This clone has only one observation. The chain has TRBV6-5 and TRBJ1-5; possibly TRBD1 for D (5 bases). Trimming took 6 bases from V and 5 from J, leaving 17 bases between them. Germline V lookup: CDR1 MNHEY, CDR2 SVGAGI. CDR3 length equals 15 residues. CDR3 in DNA: TGTGCCAGCAGCCACCGGGTCCTGGGGGATCAGCCCCAGCATTTT. It translates to CASSHRVLGDQPQHF.

This sequence joins TRBV10-2 and TRBJ2-1, with TRBD2 identical over 9 bases. CDR3 length: 15 residues. V lost 3 bases to trimming and J lost 9 bases; unmatched junction nucleotides: 9. Germline V gene data show CDR1 as WSHSY and CDR2 as SAAADI. Here the CDR3 reads CASSEALAGRGEQFF. The DNA of the CDR3 is TGCGCCAGCAGTGAAGCGCTAGCGGGACGCGGTGAGCAGTTCTTC.

This clone was seen just once. The chain has TRBV19 and TRBJ1-4, with unresolved D. Trimming took 7 bases from V and 5 from J, leaving 14 bases between them. This CDR3 is built from 14 residues. Germline loops: CDR1 LNHDA, CDR2 SQIVND (reference sequence). In DNA, the CDR3 is TGTGCCAGTAAAGTGGCCGAGAGCAATGAAAAACTGTTTTTT. This gives the protein CASKVAESNEKLFF.

The rearrangement uses TRBV7-9 and TRBJ2-1; 10 nucleotides align to TRBD2. Germline CDR1 and CDR2: SEHNR and FQNEAQ (reference sequence). Trimming at V came to 5 bases and at J to 10 bases, leaving 14 bases not matched to a gene. CDR3 length equals 16 residues. The CDR3: CASSPQAGGPAREQFF. CDR3 bases: TGTGCCAGCAGCCCCCAAGCGGGAGGGCCTGCAAGGGAGCAGTTCTTC. The full variable domain, in which reference TRBV7-9 and TRBJ2-1 provide the parts outside the CDR3, is DTGVSQNPRHKITKRGQNVTFRCDPISEHNRLYWYRQTLGQGPEFLTYFQNEAQLEKSRLLSDRFSAERPKGSFSTLEIQRTEQGDSAMYLCASSPQAGGPAREQFFGPGTRLTVL.

The genes are TRBV6-6 and TRBJ2-7, with D maybe TRBD2 (5 bases). Germline CDR1 is MNHNY and CDR2 is SVGAGI (reference sequence). The length of the CDR3 is 11 residues. The ends were cut back, 6 bases at V and 11 bases at J, with 14 bases in the middle. The chain's CDR3 is CASSPGELKYF. In DNA form, the CDR3 reads TGTGCCAGCAGCCCTGGGGAGTTAAAGTACTTC.

This clone has only a few counts. This chain uses TRBV5-6 with TRBJ1-5; no definite D call. Germline V gene data show CDR1 as SGHDT and CDR2 as YYEEEE. The CDR3 loop spans 13 amino acids. V lost 0 bases and J lost 7, with 8 bases in between. The CDR3 spells CASSLGGFQPQHF. CDR3 coding DNA: TGTGCCAGCAGCTTGGGGGGATTCCAGCCCCAGCATTTT. Using reference TRBV5-6 and TRBJ1-5 for the parts outside the CDR3, the full variable domain is DAGVTQSPTHLIKTRGQQVTLRCSPKSGHDTVSWYQQALGQGPQFIFQYYEEEERQRGNFPDRFSGHQFPNYSSELNVNALLLGDSALYLCASSLGGFQPQHFGDGTRLSIL.

The chain is built from TRBV10-3 and TRBJ2-7; D is undetermined. The ends were cut back, 0 bases at V and 9 bases at J, with 9 bases in the middle. CDR3 size: 12 residues. Germline CDR1 reads ENHRY; CDR2 reads SYGVKD. As DNA, the CDR3 is TGTGCCATCAGTGAGTCCGGACCCAGGCAGTACTTC. This gives the protein CAISESGPRQYF.

This sequence joins TRBV7-9 and TRBJ1-2; D not resolved. The germline V gene has CDR1 SEHNR and CDR2 FQNEAQ (reference sequence). This CDR3 has 14 amino acids. V was cut by 2 bases and J by 3 bases, with 10 bases left in between. The CDR3 sequence is CASSLIAGYYGYTF. Written as DNA, the CDR3 is TGTGCCAGCAGCTTAATCGCCGGGTACTATGGCTACACCTTC.

The chain joins TRBV11-2 to TRBJ1-1; D gene uncertain. Germline values: CDR1 SGHAT, CDR2 FQNNGV. Trimming shortened V by 0 bases and J by 5 bases, and 16 bases separated the two germline ends. The CDR3 contains 16 residues. This CDR3 reads CASSLEVFGRRTEAFF. In DNA form, the CDR3 reads TGTGCCAGCAGCTTAGAGGTTTTCGGACGGCGGACTGAAGCTTTCTTT.

The chain employs TRBV19 and TRBJ1-6; 8 nucleotides agree with TRBD1. The CDR3 consists of 16 residues. Losses at the gene ends were 6 bases for V and 7 bases for J; bases not matched to a gene: 11. The germline V gene encodes CDR1 LNHDA and CDR2 SQIVND (reference sequence). In DNA form, the CDR3 reads TGTGCCAGTAGCCCTGGGACAGGAAAACGCAATTCACCCCTCCACTTT. Translating it yields CASSPGTGKRNSPLHF. Supplemented by reference TRBV19 and TRBJ1-6, the full variable domain reads DGGITQSPKYLFRKEGQNVTLSCEQNLNHDAMYWYRQDPGQGLRLIYYSQIVNDFQKGDIAEGYSVSREKKESFPLTVTSAQKNPTAFYLCASSPGTGKRNSPLHFGNGTRLTVT.

The chain recombines TRBV28 with TRBJ2-1, with a tentative D call TRBD2 (7 bases). CDR1 MDHEN and CDR2 SYDVKM come from the germline V gene. The CDR3 spans 13 residues. V dropped 3 bases and J dropped 8 bases, with 11 bases sitting between them. The CDR3 sequence: CASSLGGAYEQFF. In DNA form, the CDR3 reads TGTGCCAGCAGTTTGGGGGGGGCTTATGAGCAGTTCTTC.

This clone was seen a few times. The chain couples TRBV7-2 to TRBJ1-5, with TRBD1 matching 7 bases. This CDR3 spans 14 amino acids. The germline gives CDR1 SGHTA, CDR2 FQGNSA. V shed 6 bases and J 5 bases; nucleotides not matched to a gene: 7. The chain's CDR3 is CASSRQGGDQPQHF. Here the CDR3 DNA reads TGTGCCAGCAGTCGACAGGGCGGGGATCAGCCCCAGCATTTT.

This clone was counted only a few times. This chain connects TRBV28 to TRBJ2-5; maybe TRBD1 (5 bases). In germline, CDR1 is MDHEN, CDR2 SYDVKM. The CDR3 is 14 residues long. V was pared by 9 bases and J by 0 bases, with 14 bases between. The CDR3 loop is CARRGWGYQETQYF. For the CDR3, the DNA is TGTGCCAGAAGGGGCTGGGGATACCAAGAGACCCAGTACTTC.

The V call is TRBV5-1, the J call TRBJ2-2; 8 bases fit TRBD1. The germline CDR1 and CDR2 sequences are SGHRS and YFSETQ. This CDR3 region has 15 residues. Trimming took 2 bases from V and 1 from J; bases not matched to a gene: 1. The CDR3 region is CASSLQGGNTGELFF. CDR3 in DNA: TGCGCCAGCAGCTTACAGGGGGGGAACACCGGGGAGCTGTTTTTT.

In this sample, this clone turned up once. The chain has TRBV7-3 and TRBJ2-3; D gene uncertain. Germline V gene data show CDR1 as SGHTA and CDR2 as FQGTGA. The CDR3 has 16 amino acids. The V gene lost 2 bases and the J gene lost 0 bases, with 12 bases spanning the gap. CDR3 in DNA: TGTGCCAGCAGCTTATCCGGGCAGACGAGCACAGATACGCAGTATTTT. It specifies CASSLSGQTSTDTQYF.

The V gene is TRBV7-8, the J gene TRBJ2-3; 12 nucleotides agree with TRBD2. Germline assignment: CDR1 SGHVS and CDR2 FQNEAQ. This CDR3 contains 16 residues. V was clipped by 5 bases and J by 4 bases; unmatched bases: 7. The CDR3 coding sequence is TGTGCCAGCAGCACCCGACTAGCGGGGGTGGCAGATACGCAGTATTTT. Encoded protein: CASSTRLAGVADTQYF.

This rearrangement joins TRBV6-1 to TRBJ2-7; 7 bases match TRBD1. Germline loops: CDR1 MNHNS, CDR2 SASEGT. Trimming cost V 8 bases and J 5 bases; bases outside gene matches: 15. This CDR3 has 15 residues. The CDR3 loop reads CASVLRQGNSHEQYF. The CDR3 coding sequence is TGTGCCAGCGTCCTTAGACAGGGTAATTCCCACGAGCAGTACTTC.

This chain links TRBV7-3 with TRBJ2-1; D remains unclear. Per the germline V gene, CDR1 is SGHTA and CDR2 is FQGTGA. CDR3 length: 12 amino acids. V was pared by 1 base and J by 7 bases, with 5 bases between. The CDR3: CASSLNLNEQFF. The CDR3 DNA is TGTGCCAGCAGCTTAAACCTTAATGAGCAGTTCTTC.

The J gene is TRBJ2-7, the V gene TRBV6-1, with no clear D. Per the germline V gene, CDR1 is MNHNS and CDR2 is SASEGT. V shed 7 bases and J shed 4 bases, with 8 bases lying between them. The CDR3 runs to 11 residues. CDR3 nucleotide sequence: TGTGCCAGCACCCGAGAGTACGAGCAGTACTTC. Its protein product is CASTREYEQYF.

This clone was seen once. The chain links TRBV19 to TRBJ2-1, with 7 bases aligning to TRBD2. Germline-derived CDR1 and CDR2 are LNHDA and SQIVND (reference sequence). This CDR3 has 15 amino acids. Losses at the gene ends were 6 bases for V and 5 bases for J; bases not matched to a gene: 10. CDR3 in DNA: TGTGCCAGTAGCACCACTGAGCGGGGACACAATGAGCAGTTCTTC. This gives the protein CASSTTERGHNEQFF.

The chain uses TRBV6-1 and TRBJ1-1; D call uncertain. V gave up 6 bases and J gave up 3 bases, with 11 bases separating them. The germline gives CDR1 MNHNS, CDR2 SASEGT. The CDR3 covers 13 residues. Here the CDR3 DNA reads TGTGCCAGCAGGCTCCAGGCGGACACTGAAGCTTTCTTT. This translates into CASRLQADTEAFF.

This clone was observed a handful of times. The chain is built from TRBV7-3 and TRBJ1-2, with 9 bases fitting TRBD1. The CDR3 is 15 residues long. CDR1 and CDR2 (germline): SGHTA, FQGTGA. The junction had 11 bases not matched to a gene; V was cut back by 5 bases and J by 7 bases. The DNA for the CDR3 is TGTGCCAGCAGCCCAGGGACAGGGACGCAGGGTGGCTACACCTTC. Translation: CASSPGTGTQGGYTF.

J is TRBJ2-7 and V is TRBV2; 7 bases align to TRBD2. The germline CDR1 and CDR2 sequences are SNHLY and FYNNEI. Trimming at V came to 7 bases and at J to 0 bases, leaving 3 bases not matched to a gene. CDR3 length: 13 residues. The CDR3 DNA sequence: TGTGCCAGCACGCGGGAGAGCTCCTACGAGCAGTACTTC. Protein: CASTRESSYEQYF.